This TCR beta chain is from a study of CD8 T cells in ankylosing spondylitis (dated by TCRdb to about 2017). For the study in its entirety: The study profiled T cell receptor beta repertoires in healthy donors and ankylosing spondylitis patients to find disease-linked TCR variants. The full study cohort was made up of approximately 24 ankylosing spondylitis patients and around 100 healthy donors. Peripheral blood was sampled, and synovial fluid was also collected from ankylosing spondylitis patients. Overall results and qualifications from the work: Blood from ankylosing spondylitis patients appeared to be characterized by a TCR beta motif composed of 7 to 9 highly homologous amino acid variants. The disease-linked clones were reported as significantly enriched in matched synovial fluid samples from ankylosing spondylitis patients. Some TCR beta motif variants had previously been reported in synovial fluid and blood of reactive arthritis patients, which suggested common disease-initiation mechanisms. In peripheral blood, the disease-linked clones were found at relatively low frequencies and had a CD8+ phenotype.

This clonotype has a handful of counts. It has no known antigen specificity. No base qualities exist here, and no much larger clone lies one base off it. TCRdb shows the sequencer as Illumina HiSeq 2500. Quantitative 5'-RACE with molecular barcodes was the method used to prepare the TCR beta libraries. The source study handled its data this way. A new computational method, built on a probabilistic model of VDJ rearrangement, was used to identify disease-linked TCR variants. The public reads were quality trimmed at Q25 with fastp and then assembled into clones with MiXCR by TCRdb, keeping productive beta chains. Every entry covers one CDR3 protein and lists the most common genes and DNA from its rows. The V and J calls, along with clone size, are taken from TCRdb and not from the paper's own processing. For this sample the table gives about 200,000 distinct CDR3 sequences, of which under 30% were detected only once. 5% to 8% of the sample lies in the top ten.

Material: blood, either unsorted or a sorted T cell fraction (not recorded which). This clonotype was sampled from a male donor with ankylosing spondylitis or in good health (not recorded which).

The CDR3 loop reads CSARFYGYNEQFF. Here is the DNA: TGCAGCGCCAGGTTTTATGGTTACAATGAGCAGTTCTTC. This receptor chain uses TRBV29-1 and TRBJ2-1, with the D segment identity uncertain. The CDR3 has 13 amino acids, counting the end cysteine and phenylalanine. CDR3 DNA only is kept here, 39 bases in frame from base 1. Per the germline V gene, SQVTM is the CDR1 and ANQGSEA is the CDR2. V loses 7 bases of germline sequence and J loses 4 bases, and the interval between the two ends is 14 bases.